This TCR beta chain was recorded in a study of Ad26.COV2.S vaccination and SARS-CoV-2 variants. Study context: Intramuscular Ad26.COV2.S doses were given once or twice, 56 days apart. Overall study results and limits: Measurement of non-spike TCR breadth gave similar results in vaccine and placebo recipients. It was vaccine recipients, not placebo recipients, who had the higher spike-specific TCR breadth.

The CDR3 is made up of 15 amino acids. Germline lookup yields CDR1 WSHSY and CDR2 SAAADI. V shed 10 bases, J shed 4 bases, and the junction held 15 bases outside the gene matches. A note on this clone: Its matching antigen is unknown.

Regarding treatment: roughly 18 received Ad26.COV2.S at low or high dose, single or two shots; roughly five received placebo; per-sample allocation not given. Sampling was done on day 63 after the first vaccine or placebo injection. Whoever gave the sample was an adult aged 18-55 years in Boston. TCRdb's table, derived via immunoSEQ multiplex PCR, lists solely in-frame clones and lacks some. This sample has 350,000 to 500,000 clones; 80% to 95% occur once, and the top ten carry 12%. Here the sequenced sample was peripheral blood, taken in a trial of Ad26.COV2.S vaccine versus placebo. The chain is built from TRBV10-2 and TRBJ2-5; TRBD2 matches 7 bases. This clonotype originated in a person between 18 and 65 years old who received the Ad26.COV2.S COVID-19 vaccine or a placebo. The CDR3 sequence: CAIGTLAGRVETQYF. The CDR3 nucleotides are TGCGCCATCGGGACGTTGGCGGGGAGGGTAGAGACCCAGTACTTC.